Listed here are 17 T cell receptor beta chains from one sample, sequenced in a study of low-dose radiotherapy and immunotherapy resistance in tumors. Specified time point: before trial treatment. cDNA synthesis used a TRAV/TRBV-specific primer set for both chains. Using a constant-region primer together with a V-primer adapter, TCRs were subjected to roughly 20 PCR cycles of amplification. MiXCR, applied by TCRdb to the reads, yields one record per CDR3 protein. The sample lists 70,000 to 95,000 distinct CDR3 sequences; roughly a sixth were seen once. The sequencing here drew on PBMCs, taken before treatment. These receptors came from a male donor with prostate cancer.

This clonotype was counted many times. The CDR3 region is CASSSGRAYEQYF. CDR3 in DNA: TGTGCCAGCAGCTCGGGCCGGGCCTACGAGCAGTACTTC. The V and J genes are TRBV7-9 and TRBJ2-7; unclear D gene. Looked up from germline, CDR1 is SEHNR and CDR2 is FQNEAQ (reference sequence). With 4 bases removed from V and 2 bases from J, the gap between germline ends came to 9 bases. The CDR3 consists of 13 residues.

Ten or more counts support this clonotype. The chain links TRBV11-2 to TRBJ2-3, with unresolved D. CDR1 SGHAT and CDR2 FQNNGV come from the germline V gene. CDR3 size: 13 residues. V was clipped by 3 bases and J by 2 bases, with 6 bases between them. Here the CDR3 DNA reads TGTGCCAGCAGCTTGGGCTTCACAGATACGCAGTATTTT. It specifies CASSLGFTDTQYF.

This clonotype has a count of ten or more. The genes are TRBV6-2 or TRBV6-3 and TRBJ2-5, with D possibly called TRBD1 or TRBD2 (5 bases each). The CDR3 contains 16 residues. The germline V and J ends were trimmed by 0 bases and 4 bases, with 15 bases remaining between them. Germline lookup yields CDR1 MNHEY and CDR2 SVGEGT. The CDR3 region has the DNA TGTGCCAGCAGTTACTCGTGGGACGAGGTCACAGAGACCCAGTACTTC. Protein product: CASSYSWDEVTETQYF.

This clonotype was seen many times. The CDR3, as DNA: TGTGCCAGCAGCCCGCGACTGGGCACTGAAGCTTTCTTT. It translates to CASSPRLGTEAFF. The V call is TRBV14, the J call TRBJ1-1; D is uncertain. CDR1 and CDR2 from the germline V gene are SGHDN and FVKESK. CDR3 length: 13 residues. V lost 4 bases and J 4 bases, leaving 10 bases between the germline ends.

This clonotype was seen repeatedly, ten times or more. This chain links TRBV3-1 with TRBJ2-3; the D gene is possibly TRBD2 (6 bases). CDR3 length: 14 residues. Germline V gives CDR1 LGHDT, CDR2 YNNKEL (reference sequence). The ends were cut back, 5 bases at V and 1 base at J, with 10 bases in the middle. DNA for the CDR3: TGTGCCAGCAGCTCCGGGACTCGCACAGATACGCAGTATTTT. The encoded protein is CASSSGTRTDTQYF.

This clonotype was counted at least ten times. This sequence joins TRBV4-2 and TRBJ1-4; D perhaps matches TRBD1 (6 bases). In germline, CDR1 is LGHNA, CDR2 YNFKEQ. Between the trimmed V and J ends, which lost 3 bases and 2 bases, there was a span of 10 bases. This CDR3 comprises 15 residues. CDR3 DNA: TGTGCCAGCAGCCAGGAAACAGGGACTAATGAAAAACTGTTTTTT. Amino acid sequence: CASSQETGTNEKLFF.

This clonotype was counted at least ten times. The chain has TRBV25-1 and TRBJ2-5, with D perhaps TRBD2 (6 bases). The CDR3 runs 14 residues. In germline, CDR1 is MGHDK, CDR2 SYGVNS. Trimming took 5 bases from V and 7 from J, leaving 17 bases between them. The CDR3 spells CASSPEGVGGTQYF. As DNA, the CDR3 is TGTGCCAGCAGTCCTGAAGGGGTCGGGGGGACCCAGTACTTC.

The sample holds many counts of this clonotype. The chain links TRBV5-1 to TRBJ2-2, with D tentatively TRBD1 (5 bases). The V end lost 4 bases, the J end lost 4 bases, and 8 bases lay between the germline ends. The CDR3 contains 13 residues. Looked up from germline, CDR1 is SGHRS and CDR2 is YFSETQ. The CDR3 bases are TGCGCCAGCAGCCGACAGAGCACCGGGGAGCTGTTTTTT. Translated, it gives CASSRQSTGELFF. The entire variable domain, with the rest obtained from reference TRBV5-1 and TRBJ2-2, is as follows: KAGVTQTPRYLIKTRGQQVTLSCSPISGHRSVSWYQQTPGQGLQFLFEYFSETQRNKGNFPGRFSGRQFSNSRSEMNVSTLELGDSALYLCASSRQSTGELFFGEGSRLTVL.

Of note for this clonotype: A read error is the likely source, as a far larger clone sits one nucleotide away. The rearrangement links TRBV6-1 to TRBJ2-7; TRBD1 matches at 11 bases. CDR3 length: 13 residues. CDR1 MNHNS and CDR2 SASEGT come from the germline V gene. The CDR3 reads CASARTGGYEQCF. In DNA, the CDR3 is TGTGCCAGCGCTAGGACAGGGGGCTACGAGCAGTGCTTC.

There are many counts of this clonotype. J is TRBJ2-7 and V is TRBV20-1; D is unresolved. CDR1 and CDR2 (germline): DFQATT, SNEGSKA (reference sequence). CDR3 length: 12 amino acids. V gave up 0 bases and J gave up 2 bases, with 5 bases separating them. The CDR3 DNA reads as TGCAGTGCTAGAGATGTTCCCTACGAGCAGTACTTC. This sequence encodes CSARDVPYEQYF.

The CDR3 protein is CASSLLTYEQYF. The CDR3 region has the DNA TGTGCCAGCAGCCTTTTAACCTACGAGCAGTACTTC. The genes are TRBV13 and TRBJ2-7; D remains ambiguous. Per the germline V gene, CDR1 is PRHDT and CDR2 is FYEKMQ (reference sequence). The CDR3 spans 12 residues. Trimming removed 5 bases at V and 2 bases at J, with 7 bases between.

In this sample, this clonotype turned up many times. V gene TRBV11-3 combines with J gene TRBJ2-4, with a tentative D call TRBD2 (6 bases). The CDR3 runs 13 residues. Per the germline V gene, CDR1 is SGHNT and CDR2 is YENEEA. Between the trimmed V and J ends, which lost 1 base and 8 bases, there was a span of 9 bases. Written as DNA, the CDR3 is TGTGCCAGCAGCTTAGGCGGGGAGTACATTCAGTACTTC. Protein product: CASSLGGEYIQYF.

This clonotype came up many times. The CDR3 loop is CASSPGRGEQFF. CDR3 sequence (DNA): TGCGCCAGCAGCCCTGGACGAGGTGAGCAGTTCTTC. The chain joins TRBV5-1 to TRBJ2-1; D gene unclear. V dropped 4 bases and J dropped 9 bases, with 11 bases sitting between them. The CDR3 consists of 12 residues. Germline CDR1 SGHRS, CDR2 YFSETQ.

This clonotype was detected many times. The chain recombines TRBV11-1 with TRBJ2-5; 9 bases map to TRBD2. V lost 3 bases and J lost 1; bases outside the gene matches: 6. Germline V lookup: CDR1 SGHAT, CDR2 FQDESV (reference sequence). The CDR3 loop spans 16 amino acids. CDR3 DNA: TGTGCCAGCAGCTTCAGGGTAGCGGGGGTCCAAGAGACCCAGTACTTC. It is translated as CASSFRVAGVQETQYF. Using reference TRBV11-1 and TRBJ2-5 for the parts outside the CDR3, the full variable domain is EAEVAQSPRYKITEKSQAVAFWCDPISGHATLYWYRQILGQGPELLVQFQDESVVDDSQLPKDRFSAERLKGVDSTLKIQPAELGDSAMYLCASSFRVAGVQETQYFGPGTRLLVL.

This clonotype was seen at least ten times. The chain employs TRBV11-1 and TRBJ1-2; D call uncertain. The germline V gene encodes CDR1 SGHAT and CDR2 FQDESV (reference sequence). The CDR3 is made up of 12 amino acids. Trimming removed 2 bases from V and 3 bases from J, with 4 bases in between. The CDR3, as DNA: TGTGCCAGCAGCTTAAACGACTATGGCTACACCTTC. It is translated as CASSLNDYGYTF.

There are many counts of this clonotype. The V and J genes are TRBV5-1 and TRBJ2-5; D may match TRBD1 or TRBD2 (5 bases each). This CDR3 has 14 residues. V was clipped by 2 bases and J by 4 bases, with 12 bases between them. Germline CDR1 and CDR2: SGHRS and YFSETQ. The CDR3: CASSFQGDRETQYF. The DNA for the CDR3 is TGCGCCAGCAGCTTCCAGGGAGATCGAGAGACCCAGTACTTC.

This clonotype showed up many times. CDR3 amino acids: CASGLSADQETQYF. The CDR3 nucleotides are TGTGCTAGTGGTTTGTCGGCCGATCAAGAGACCCAGTACTTC. V usage is TRBV12-5 and J usage is TRBJ2-5; the D is unclear. Germline V CDR1 and CDR2: LGHNT, FRNRAP. The V and J ends lost 2 bases and 2 bases respectively, with 9 bases between them. The CDR3 length is 14 residues.